This record concerns one T cell receptor (beta chain) sequence. In the original analysis: Nucleated cell number was recorded as an estimate derived from reference gene primer amplification. Clones were sequenced by immunoSEQ multiplex PCR, and TCRdb holds only the in-frame ones, with some missing. V and J calls and clone size follow that table, whereas D and trimming were derived from the DNA. The table has about 60,000 clones, roughly 80% seen once. This entry comes from a study of blood T cell repertoires in COVID-19. Study summary: Whether acute or convalescent, the COVID-19 samples came from the United States, Italy and Spain. Sources were T cells, B-cell-depleted T cells, or PBMCs; the material itself was cDNA or gDNA.

The sequence derives from a human donor in a cohort sampled during active COVID-19. The sample consisted of peripheral blood.

This chain's CDR3 is CASSVDSGNTIYF. The CDR3 nucleotides are TGTGCCAGCAGCGTAGACAGTGGAAACACCATATATTTT. This chain links TRBV9 with TRBJ1-3; D is unclear. This CDR3 is built from 13 residues. The V gene's germline CDR1 is SGDLS and CDR2 YYNGEE. Trimming stripped 0 bases from V and 3 bases from J, with 4 bases between.